Shown below are 26 T cell receptor beta chains from a single sample sequenced in a study of cytomegalovirus exposure and HLA in healthy donors. PCR primers comprised 60 Vbeta and 13 Jbeta primers. Repertoires were generated with immunoSEQ multiplex PCR, while TCRdb's copy carries only in-frame clones and drops some. The data show fewer than 200,000 clones, 60% to 80% seen once. The source material was PBMCs. The receptors shown here come from a man aged 40-50 years in good health and CMV-seropositive.

This clone was counted between two and nine times. V gene TRBV2 combines with J gene TRBJ1-2; weak D call: TRBD1 (6 bases). Germline V gene lookup returns CDR1 SNHLY and CDR2 FYNNEI. The V and J ends lost 5 bases and 12 bases respectively, with 13 bases between them. The CDR3 totals 11 residues. In DNA form, the CDR3 reads TGTGCCAGCAGTCCGGCCAGGGGAAACACCTTC. As protein: CASSPARGNTF.

A few counts support this clone. The rearrangement uses TRBV2 and TRBJ2-1; D might be TRBD2 (6 bases). Trimming stripped 6 bases from V and 0 bases from J, with 12 bases between. Germline V gene sequence: CDR1 SNHLY, CDR2 FYNNEI. This CDR3 is built from 15 residues. The DNA of the CDR3 is TGTGCCAGCAGACGGGACTCCGCCTCCTACAATGAGCAGTTCTTC. The encoded protein is CASRRDSASYNEQFF.

The chain recombines TRBV28 with TRBJ1-5; D uncertain. This CDR3 comprises 15 residues. The germline V gene encodes CDR1 MDHEN and CDR2 SYDVKM. V was trimmed by 6 bases and J by 9 bases, leaving 21 bases between them. The CDR3 DNA is TGTGCCAGCAGCCCCCTTCTAGGCCCACCCGGGCCCCAGCATTTT. Amino acid sequence: CASSPLLGPPGPQHF.

This clone was seen a handful of times. The chain is built from TRBV30 and TRBJ2-1; 14 positions agree with TRBD2. The CDR3 runs to 16 residues. The germline V gene encodes CDR1 GTSNPN and CDR2 SVGIG (reference sequence). The V and J ends lost 3 bases and 8 bases, in that order; junction bases with no gene match: 9. The chain's CDR3 is CAWSGGLAGVSDEQFF. The CDR3 region has the DNA TGTGCCTGGAGCGGGGGACTAGCGGGAGTCTCAGATGAGCAGTTCTTC.

V usage is TRBV14 and J usage is TRBJ1-1; weak D call: TRBD1 (5 bases). The CDR3 is made up of 13 amino acids. Trimming removed 0 bases at V and 7 bases at J, with 9 bases between. CDR1 is SGHDN and CDR2 is FVKESK in the germline V gene. CDR3 nucleotide sequence: TGTGCCAGCAGCCAAGATTTCGACAGTGAAGCTTTCTTT. Protein: CASSQDFDSEAFF.

The genes are TRBV27 and TRBJ2-7; 7 bases line up with TRBD1. V lost 7 bases to trimming and J lost 5 bases; unmatched junction nucleotides: 11. Looked up from germline, CDR1 is MNHEY and CDR2 is SMNVEV (reference sequence). The CDR3 contains 14 residues. CDR3: CASKLWTGGNEQYF. The CDR3 DNA sequence: TGTGCCAGCAAACTCTGGACAGGCGGCAACGAGCAGTACTTC.

The CDR3 bases are TGTGCCAGCAGCTTGGGTGGCCGCGGCTACACCTTC. As protein: CASSLGGRGYTF. The chain links TRBV5-6 to TRBJ1-2; D unresolved. V lost 0 bases and J 8 bases, leaving 8 bases between the germline ends. In germline, CDR1 is SGHDT, CDR2 YYEEEE. This CDR3 contains 12 residues. The entire variable domain, with the rest obtained from reference TRBV5-6 and TRBJ1-2, is as follows: DAGVTQSPTHLIKTRGQQVTLRCSPKSGHDTVSWYQQALGQGPQFIFQYYEEEERQRGNFPDRFSGHQFPNYSSELNVNALLLGDSALYLCASSLGGRGYTFGSGTRLTVV.

V and J are TRBV7-9 and TRBJ2-7, with D uncertain. V lost 0 bases, J lost 6 bases, and 12 bases lay in between. The germline V gene encodes CDR1 SEHNR and CDR2 FQNEAQ (reference sequence). There are 14 residues in the CDR3. The CDR3 DNA is TGTGCCAGCAGCTTAGCGGTCGCGAGCTCCGAGCAGTACTTC. Translated, it gives CASSLAVASSEQYF.

Remarks on this clone: The junction shows a germline mismatch at one end, possibly a read error. The rearrangement uses TRBV4-1 and TRBJ2-7, with 8 positions matching TRBD2. The CDR3 totals 16 residues. CDR1 and CDR2 from the germline V gene are MGHRA and YSYEKL. In DNA, the CDR3 is TGCGCCAGCGGCTTGAGCGGGAGCACTCTCTCCTACGAGCAGTGCTTC. Its translation: CASGLSGSTLSYEQCF.

The rearrangement links TRBV5-4 to TRBJ2-5, with TRBD2 matching 7 bases. The CDR3 is 15 amino acids. Germline CDR1 is SGHNT and CDR2 is YYREEE (reference sequence). J lost 0 bases, V lost 4 bases, and 6 bases had no gene match. For the CDR3, the DNA is TGTGCCAGCAGCCTAGGGACTAAGTACCAAGAGACCCAGTACTTC. Translating gives CASSLGTKYQETQYF.

The chain couples TRBV28 to TRBJ2-7, with D perhaps matching TRBD2 (5 bases). V lost 7 bases to trimming and J lost 2 bases, with 9 bases between them. Looked up from germline, CDR1 is MDHEN and CDR2 is SYDVKM. This CDR3 is built from 12 residues. The CDR3 coding sequence is TGTGCCAGCATGAGGGCTACCTACGAGCAGTACTTC. Translation: CASMRATYEQYF.

The chain links TRBV10-1 to TRBJ2-3, with a possible D match to TRBD1 (6 bases). Per germline, CDR1 WNHNN and CDR2 SYGVQD (reference sequence). This CDR3 region has 14 residues. Trimming left V 0 bases short and J 4 bases short, with 8 bases between. This chain's CDR3 is CASSESGGADTQYF. The CDR3 coding sequence is TGCGCCAGCAGTGAGTCAGGGGGAGCAGATACGCAGTATTTT.

The V and J genes are TRBV5-6 and TRBJ2-1; 8 bases match TRBD1. The trim removed 3 bases at V and 4 bases at J, leaving 18 bases unmatched. CDR3 length: 19 residues. CDR1 SGHDT and CDR2 YYEEEE come from the germline V gene. CDR3 DNA: TGTGCCAGCAGCTCCTTCAGGGGGCAGGCCGCTTTAAGTTACAATGAGCAGTTCTTC. Its translation is CASSSFRGQAALSYNEQFF.

Concerning this clone itself: No DNA is shown, since the ends of the CDR3 on it are uncertain; the CDR3 is the one TCRdb lists. The chain is built from TRBV1 and TRBJ2-1; the table calls TRBD2, which could not be checked here. TRBV1 is a pseudogene locus. The CDR3 is 20 residues long, counting both termini. The CDR3 protein is CTSSQAVASGAGGITVEQFF.

The gene calls are TRBV11-2 and TRBJ1-1, with 7 bases aligning to TRBD1. Per the germline V gene, CDR1 is SGHAT and CDR2 is FQNNGV. The CDR3 consists of 14 residues. Losses at the gene ends were 8 bases for V and 4 bases for J; bases not matched to a gene: 10. This CDR3 reads CASARGLMGTEAFF. In DNA form, the CDR3 reads TGTGCCAGCGCTAGGGGGCTGATGGGCACTGAAGCTTTCTTT.

A note on this clone: The same CDR3 also results from other DNA sequences found in this sample. The chain couples TRBV5-1 to TRBJ2-1; 8 bases are a match to TRBD1. Germline V lookup: CDR1 SGHRS, CDR2 YFSETQ. The CDR3 has 13 amino acids. Germline trimming cut 2 bases from V and 6 bases from J; bases unmatched to any gene: 1. The CDR3 DNA reads as TGCGCCAGCAGCTTTGGACAGGGCAATGAGCAGTTCTTC. Translation: CASSFGQGNEQFF.

Here the CDR3 reads CASSQGQRGTEAFF. The CDR3 nucleotides are TGCGCCAGCAGCCAGGGACAGAGGGGCACTGAAGCTTTCTTT. The genes are TRBV5-1 and TRBJ1-1; 7 bases fit TRBD1. Germline CDR1 reads SGHRS; CDR2 reads YFSETQ. V lost 4 bases to trimming and J lost 4 bases; unmatched junction nucleotides: 7. The CDR3 has 14 residues.

The J gene is TRBJ2-1, the V gene TRBV27, with D hard to call. This CDR3 comprises 14 residues. Trimming removed 6 bases from V and 10 bases from J, with 19 bases in between. Germline loops: CDR1 MNHEY, CDR2 SMNVEV (reference sequence). The CDR3 protein is CASRSRLVGEEQFF. CDR3 DNA: TGTGCCAGCAGGTCTCGACTGGTGGGTGAAGAGCAGTTCTTC.

The genes are TRBV5-1 and TRBJ2-7; D is uncertain. Trimming took off 0 bases at V and 2 bases at J, with 9 bases between the two ends. From germline, CDR1 is SGHRS and CDR2 YFSETQ. The CDR3 spans 14 residues. The CDR3 DNA reads as TGCGCCAGCAGCTTGGCTAGTAAGGCCTACGAGCAGTACTTC. Protein sequence: CASSLASKAYEQYF.

This clone has just a few counts. The chain recombines TRBV6-5 with TRBJ2-1; D is perhaps TRBD2 (6 bases). The germline CDR1 and CDR2 sequences are MNHEY and SVGAGI. This CDR3 comprises 13 residues. V lost 2 bases, J lost 16 bases, and 18 bases lay in between. Here the CDR3 reads CASSYQEGTNSFF. DNA for the CDR3: TGTGCCAGCAGTTACCAGGAGGGGACGAATTCATTCTTC.

V and J are TRBV9 and TRBJ2-2, with a tentative D call TRBD1 (6 bases). Germline V CDR1 and CDR2: SGDLS, YYNGEE. Trimming removed 0 bases from V and 5 bases from J, with 11 bases in between. The length of the CDR3 is 15 residues. In nucleotides, the CDR3 is TGTGCCAGCAGCGTAGGGGTAACAGGGACCGGGGAGCTGTTTTTT. This encodes CASSVGVTGTGELFF.

This clone was picked up a small number of times. The chain links TRBV5-1 to TRBJ2-3; tentative D call: TRBD2 (6 bases). CDR3 size: 15 residues. V shed 4 bases and J shed 2 bases, with 14 bases lying between them. CDR1 and CDR2 from the germline V gene are SGHRS and YFSETQ. CDR3 bases: TGCGCCAGCAGCCCCGAGCGGGCGGCCACAGATACGCAGTATTTT. Translating gives CASSPERAATDTQYF.

Of note for this clone: Other nucleotide sequences from this sample produce the same CDR3. The CDR3 sequence: CATGRVGRPYEQYF. CDR3 nucleotides: TGTGCCACCGGGAGGGTGGGACGTCCCTACGAGCAGTACTTC. This rearrangement joins TRBV7-2 to TRBJ2-7; TRBD2 agrees at 8 bases. The CDR3 runs 14 residues. Germline CDR1 is SGHTA and CDR2 is FQGNSA. Losses at the gene ends were 10 bases for V and 2 bases for J; bases not matched to a gene: 10.

The chain joins TRBV6-1 to TRBJ2-5, with D possibly being TRBD2 (5 bases). The CDR3 sequence is 18 residues long. Trimming stripped 0 bases from V and 3 bases from J, with 20 bases between. CDR1 is MNHNS, CDR2 SASEGT, per germline. For the CDR3, the DNA is TGTGCCAGCAGTGAAGCCCCCCTTAGCGCGAACTATAAAGAGACCCAGTACTTC. Translating gives CASSEAPLSANYKETQYF.

This clone was counted a few times. V usage is TRBV19 and J usage is TRBJ2-7; 9 bases are shared with TRBD2. The length of the CDR3 is 15 residues. V dropped 3 bases and J dropped 0; count of bases not matched to a gene: 3. Germline V CDR1 and CDR2: LNHDA, SQIVND (reference sequence). The CDR3 DNA sequence: TGTGCCAGTAGTATTTTGACTAGCGGCTCCTACGAGCAGTACTTC. Protein sequence: CASSILTSGSYEQYF. The full variable domain, its missing parts supplied by reference TRBV19 and TRBJ2-7, is DGGITQSPKYLFRKEGQNVTLSCEQNLNHDAMYWYRQDPGQGLRLIYYSQIVNDFQKGDIAEGYSVSREKKESFPLTVTSAQKNPTAFYLCASSILTSGSYEQYFGPGTRLTVT.

The rearrangement links TRBV27 to TRBJ1-6; tentatively, D is TRBD1 (5 bases). V gave up 5 bases and J gave up 7 bases, with 15 bases separating them. The CDR3 is made up of 15 amino acids. In germline, CDR1 is MNHEY, CDR2 SMNVEV (reference sequence). This CDR3 reads CASSPLRTRNSPLHF. CDR3 coding DNA: TGTGCCAGCAGTCCCCTACGGACAAGGAATTCACCCCTCCACTTT.